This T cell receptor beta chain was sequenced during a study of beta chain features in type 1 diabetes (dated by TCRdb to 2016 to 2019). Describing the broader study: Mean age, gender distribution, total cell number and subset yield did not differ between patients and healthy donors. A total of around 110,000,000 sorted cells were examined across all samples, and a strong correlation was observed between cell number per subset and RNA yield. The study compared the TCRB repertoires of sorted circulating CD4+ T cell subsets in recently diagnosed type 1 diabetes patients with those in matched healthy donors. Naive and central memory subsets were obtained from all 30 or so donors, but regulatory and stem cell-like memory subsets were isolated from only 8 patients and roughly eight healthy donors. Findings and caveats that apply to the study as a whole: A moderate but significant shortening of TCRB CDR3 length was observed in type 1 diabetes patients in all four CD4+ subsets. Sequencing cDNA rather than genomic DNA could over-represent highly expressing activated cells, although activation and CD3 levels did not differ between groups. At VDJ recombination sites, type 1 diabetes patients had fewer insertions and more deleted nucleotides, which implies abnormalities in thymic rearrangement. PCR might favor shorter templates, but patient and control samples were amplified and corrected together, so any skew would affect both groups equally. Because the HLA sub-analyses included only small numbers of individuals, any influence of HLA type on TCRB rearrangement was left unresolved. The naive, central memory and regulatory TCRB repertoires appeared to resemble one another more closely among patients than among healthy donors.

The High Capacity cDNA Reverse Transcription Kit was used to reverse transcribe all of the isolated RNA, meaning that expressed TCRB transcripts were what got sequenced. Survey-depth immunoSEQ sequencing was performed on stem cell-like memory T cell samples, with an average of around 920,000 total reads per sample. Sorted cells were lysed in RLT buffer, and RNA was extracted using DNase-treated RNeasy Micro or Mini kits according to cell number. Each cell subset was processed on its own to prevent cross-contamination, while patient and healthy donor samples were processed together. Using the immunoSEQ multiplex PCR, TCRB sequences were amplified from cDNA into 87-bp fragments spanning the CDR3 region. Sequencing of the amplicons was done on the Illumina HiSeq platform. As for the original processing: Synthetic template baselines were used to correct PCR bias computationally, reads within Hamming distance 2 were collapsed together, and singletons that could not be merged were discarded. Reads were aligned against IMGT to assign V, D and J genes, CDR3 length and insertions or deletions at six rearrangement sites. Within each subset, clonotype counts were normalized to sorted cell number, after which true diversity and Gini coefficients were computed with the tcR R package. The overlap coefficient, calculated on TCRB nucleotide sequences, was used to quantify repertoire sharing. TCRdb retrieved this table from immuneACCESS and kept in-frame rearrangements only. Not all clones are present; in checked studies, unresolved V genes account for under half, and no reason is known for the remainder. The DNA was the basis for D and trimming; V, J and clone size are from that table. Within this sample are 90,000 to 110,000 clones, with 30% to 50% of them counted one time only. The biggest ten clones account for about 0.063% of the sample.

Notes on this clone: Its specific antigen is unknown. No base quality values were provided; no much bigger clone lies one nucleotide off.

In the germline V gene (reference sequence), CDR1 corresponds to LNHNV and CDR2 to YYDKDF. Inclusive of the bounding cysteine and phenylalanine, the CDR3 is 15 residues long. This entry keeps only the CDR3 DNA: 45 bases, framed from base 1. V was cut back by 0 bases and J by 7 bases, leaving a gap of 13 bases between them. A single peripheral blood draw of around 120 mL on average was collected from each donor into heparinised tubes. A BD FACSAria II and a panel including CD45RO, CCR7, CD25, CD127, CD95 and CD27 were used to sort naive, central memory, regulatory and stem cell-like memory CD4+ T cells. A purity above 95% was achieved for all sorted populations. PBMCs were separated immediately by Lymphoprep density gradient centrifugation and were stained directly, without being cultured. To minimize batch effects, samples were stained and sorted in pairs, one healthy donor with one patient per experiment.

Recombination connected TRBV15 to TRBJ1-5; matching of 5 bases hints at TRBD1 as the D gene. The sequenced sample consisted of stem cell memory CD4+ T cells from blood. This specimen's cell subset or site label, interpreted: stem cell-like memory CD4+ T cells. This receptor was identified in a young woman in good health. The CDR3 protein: CATSRDQGLVQPQHF. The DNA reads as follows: TGTGCCACCAGCAGAGATCAGGGTCTTGTGCAGCCCCAGCATTTT.